One sample yielded the 13 T cell receptor beta chains listed below, sequenced in a study of cytomegalovirus exposure and HLA in healthy donors. In the PCR, 60 Vbeta and 13 Jbeta primers were used. Profiling relied on immunoSEQ multiplex PCR, and the TCRdb table lists in-frame clones only, not all of them. The table lists roughly 110,000 clones, 65% to 80% of them singletons. The sequenced sample was PBMCs. The receptors originated from a man aged 60 to 75 in good health and CMV-seronegative.

This chain links TRBV6-1 with TRBJ1-2, with 11 bases fitting TRBD1. This CDR3 has 15 residues. V trimming: 4 bases; J trimming: 4 bases; junction bases outside the gene matches: 5. CDR1 and CDR2 from the germline V gene are MNHNS and SASEGT. The CDR3 region is CASSAGTGGGYGYTF. The CDR3 DNA is TGTGCCAGCAGTGCCGGGACAGGGGGAGGCTATGGCTACACCTTC.

The chain couples TRBV7-2 to TRBJ2-5; D may be TRBD1 (5 bases). Deletions cut 5 bases from V and 6 bases from J, with 10 bases between. Germline CDR1 SGHTA, CDR2 FQGNSA. The CDR3 spans 12 residues. DNA for the CDR3: TGTGCCAGCAGCCCAGGGTTGAAGACCCAGTACTTC. It encodes CASSPGLKTQYF.

This clone was counted between two and nine times. At one end the junction does not follow the germline gene, possibly because of a read error. The chain uses TRBV7-9 and TRBJ1-5, with TRBD1 matching over 7 bases. The germline gives CDR1 SEHNR, CDR2 FQNEAQ (reference sequence). The CDR3 sequence is 12 residues long. CDR3: CSSSTGDQPQHF. DNA for the CDR3: TGTTCCAGCAGCACAGGGGATCAGCCCCAGCATTTT.

The sample holds a few counts of this clone. The V and J genes are TRBV27 and TRBJ1-1, with 8 bases aligning to TRBD1. The CDR3 length is 12 residues. From germline, CDR1 is MNHEY and CDR2 SMNVEV (reference sequence). The trim removed 7 bases at V and 8 bases at J, leaving 6 bases unmatched. The DNA for the CDR3 is TGTGCCAGCATCGACAGGGGCCAAGAAGCTTTCTTT. Encoded protein: CASIDRGQEAFF.

The V call is TRBV9, the J call TRBJ1-2; TRBD1 aligns across 8 bases. This CDR3 is 14 amino acids long. Per germline, CDR1 SGDLS and CDR2 YYNGEE. Trimming cost V 0 bases and J 3 bases; bases outside gene matches: 1. CDR3 coding DNA: TGTGCCAGCAGCGTAGCGACAGGGGACTATGGCTACACCTTC. It is translated as CASSVATGDYGYTF. Complete variable domain (other parts from reference TRBV9 and TRBJ1-2): DSGVTQTPKHLITATGQRVTLRCSPRSGDLSVYWYQQSLDQGLQFLIQYYNGEERAKGNILERFSAQQFPDLHSELNLSSLELGDSALYFCASSVATGDYGYTFGSGTRLTVV.

The rearrangement uses TRBV19 and TRBJ2-2; 7 bases align to TRBD1. V gave up 3 bases and J gave up 7 bases; unmatched junction bases: 14. The CDR3 is made up of 17 amino acids. Germline assignment: CDR1 LNHDA and CDR2 SQIVND (reference sequence). This CDR3 reads CASSIFGMGQSIGELFF. Here the CDR3 DNA reads TGTGCCAGTAGTATCTTTGGGATGGGACAGAGTATCGGGGAGCTGTTTTTT.

V gene TRBV11-2 combines with J gene TRBJ2-4, with TRBD1 identical over 8 bases. The germline V gene has CDR1 SGHAT and CDR2 FQNNGV. With V trimmed by 5 bases and J by 6 bases, 6 bases remained unmatched. This CDR3 comprises 14 residues. CDR3 DNA sequence: TGTGCCAGCAGCATACGACAGGGGCCAAACATTCAGTACTTC. This codes for CASSIRQGPNIQYF.

The V and J genes are TRBV6-1 and TRBJ2-7, with D possibly being TRBD2 (6 bases). This CDR3 region has 13 residues. V shed 0 bases and J shed 7 bases, with 10 bases lying between them. Germline CDR1 and CDR2: MNHNS and SASEGT. CDR3 in amino acids: CASSEALGGEQYF. As DNA, the CDR3 is TGTGCCAGCAGTGAAGCACTTGGAGGGGAGCAGTACTTC.

The chain uses TRBV11-2 and TRBJ2-7, with D unclear. The CDR3 is 13 residues long. V lost 2 bases and J lost 2, with 7 bases in between. Germline V gene data show CDR1 as SGHAT and CDR2 as FQNNGV. CDR3: CASSLNFPYEQYF. CDR3 nucleotide sequence: TGTGCCAGCAGCTTAAACTTTCCCTACGAGCAGTACTTC.

The chain employs TRBV5-1 and TRBJ2-1, with 7 nucleotides matching TRBD1. This CDR3 region has 15 residues. V lost 0 bases to trimming and J lost 6 bases; unmatched junction nucleotides: 6. CDR1 and CDR2 from the germline V gene are SGHRS and YFSETQ. CDR3 nucleotide sequence: TGCGCCAGCAGCTTGGTCGCCAGGGGGTTCAATGAGCAGTTCTTC. It specifies CASSLVARGFNEQFF.

The chain combines TRBV9 with TRBJ2-3; D not certain. V lost 0 bases and J lost 6, with 11 bases in between. CDR1 is SGDLS, CDR2 YYNGEE, per germline. The CDR3 extends over 14 amino acids. In DNA, the CDR3 is TGTGCCAGCAGCGTAGGGGTAGCTCCGGATACGCAGTATTTT. The encoded protein is CASSVGVAPDTQYF.

The chain couples TRBV5-1 to TRBJ2-7; D might be TRBD2 (6 bases). This CDR3 comprises 14 residues. CDR1 and CDR2 (germline): SGHRS, YFSETQ. The V gene lost 5 bases and the J gene lost 1 base, with 13 bases spanning the gap. CDR3 in DNA: TGCGCCAGCAGTAGCGGAGGGAGTTCCTACGAGCAGTACTTC. Translated: CASSSGGSSYEQYF.

The chain couples TRBV4-3 to TRBJ2-7; D gene uncertain. Germline V gene sequence: CDR1 LGHNA, CDR2 YSLEER. CDR3 length: 15 amino acids. Trimming left V 0 bases short and J 2 bases short, with 11 bases between. CDR3 sequence reads: CASSQDVQATYEQYF. The CDR3, as DNA: TGCGCCAGCAGCCAAGATGTGCAGGCCACCTACGAGCAGTACTTC.